Below, 23 T cell receptor beta chains from the same sample are listed, as sequenced in a study of blood T cell repertoires in COVID-19. Here immunoSEQ multiplex PCR was the method, and the copy in TCRdb shows in-frame clones only, minus some. Here the sample spans 85,000 to 120,000 clones, 70% to 80% being singletons. Sequenced material: peripheral blood. These receptors all come from a man in his 60s with active or convalescent COVID-19.

V is TRBV5-1 and J is TRBJ2-5; 9 bases are shared with TRBD2. This CDR3 is built from 16 residues. V shed 3 bases, J shed 5 bases, and the junction held 11 bases outside the gene matches. Germline values: CDR1 SGHRS, CDR2 YFSETQ. Here the CDR3 reads CASSSNAGGPGETQYF. CDR3 DNA sequence: TGCGCCAGCAGCTCTAATGCGGGAGGGCCAGGGGAGACCCAGTACTTC.

This clone was counted only a few times. V gene TRBV24-1 combines with J gene TRBJ1-2; 10 bases line up with TRBD1. The CDR3 loop spans 15 amino acids. Germline V gives CDR1 KGHDR, CDR2 SFDVKD. V shed 0 bases, J shed 7 bases, and the junction held 4 bases outside the gene matches. CDR3 coding DNA: TGTGCCACCAGTGATTTGGCCAGGACAGGGGGTGGCTACACCTTC. Translating gives CATSDLARTGGGYTF.

This chain links TRBV28 with TRBJ1-1, with TRBD1 identical over 9 bases. This CDR3 contains 13 residues. Germline CDR1 reads MDHEN; CDR2 reads SYDVKM. V was pared by 8 bases and J by 1 base, with 2 bases of the junction left unmatched. CDR3 protein: CASRQGGNTEAFF. CDR3 nucleotides: TGTGCCAGCCGACAGGGGGGGAACACTGAAGCTTTCTTT.

The chain couples TRBV18 to TRBJ2-7; no clear D. V lost 6 bases and J lost 0, with 9 bases in between. This CDR3 is built from 13 residues. The germline V gene encodes CDR1 KGHSH and CDR2 LQKENI. For the CDR3, the DNA is TGTGCCAGCTCGCCCACAAGCTCCTACGAGCAGTACTTC. This gives the protein CASSPTSSYEQYF.

This clone has just a few counts. The chain uses TRBV7-9 and TRBJ2-7; D is perhaps TRBD2 (7 bases). The CDR3 covers 14 residues. V gave up 1 base and J gave up 1 base, with 8 bases separating them. Germline CDR1 is SEHNR and CDR2 is FQNEAQ (reference sequence). CDR3 in DNA: TGTGCCAGCAGCTTAGAGGGGGGGTCCTACGAGCAGTACTTC. This encodes CASSLEGGSYEQYF.

This clone was counted between two and nine times. V and J are TRBV29-1 and TRBJ1-3; D may be TRBD1 (6 bases). Deletions cut 7 bases from V and 0 bases from J, with 10 bases between. CDR1 is SQVTM, CDR2 ANQGSEA, per germline. The CDR3 extends over 13 amino acids. The CDR3 spells CSADSNSGNTIYF. The CDR3 DNA sequence: TGCAGCGCGGACAGCAACTCTGGAAACACCATATATTTT. Using reference TRBV29-1 and TRBJ1-3 for the parts outside the CDR3, the full variable domain is SAVISQKPSRDICQRGTSLTIQCQVDSQVTMMFWYRQQPGQSLTLIATANQGSEATYESGFVIDKFPISRPNLTFSTLTVSNMSPEDSSIYLCSADSNSGNTIYFGEGSWLTVV.

This clone came up once. The J gene is TRBJ1-2, the V gene TRBV14; 7 bases agree with TRBD1. The V and J ends lost 4 bases and 5 bases, in that order; junction bases with no gene match: 10. The CDR3 extends over 15 amino acids. Per the germline V gene, CDR1 is SGHDN and CDR2 is FVKESK. The CDR3 is CASSRSTGRRYGYTF. The CDR3 bases are TGTGCCAGCAGCCGATCGACAGGGAGAAGGTATGGCTACACCTTC.

The chain carries TRBV27 and TRBJ2-1; D gene ambiguous. V was cut by 3 bases and J by 2 bases, with 5 bases left in between. Germline lookup yields CDR1 MNHEY and CDR2 SMNVEV (reference sequence). This CDR3 contains 13 residues. CDR3 region: CASSFRTYNEQFF. The CDR3 DNA is TGTGCCAGCAGTTTTAGAACCTACAATGAGCAGTTCTTC.

This clone was recorded once. CDR3 amino acids: CASSQFPQQGSTEAFF. CDR3 coding DNA: TGCGCCAGCAGCCAGTTTCCCCAACAGGGTAGTACTGAAGCTTTCTTT. V gene TRBV4-3 combines with J gene TRBJ1-1; maybe TRBD1 (6 bases). CDR3 length: 16 residues. Germline V lookup: CDR1 LGHNA, CDR2 YSLEER. Trimming stripped 3 bases from V and 5 bases from J, with 19 bases between.

The V and J genes are TRBV5-1 and TRBJ2-1; 7 bases map to TRBD1. CDR1 SGHRS and CDR2 YFSETQ come from the germline V gene. Trimming took 5 bases from V and 2 from J; bases not matched to a gene: 7. The CDR3 loop spans 15 amino acids. For the CDR3, the DNA is TGCGCCAGCAGTCATGACAGGGTAGCCTACAATGAGCAGTTCTTC. It codes for CASSHDRVAYNEQFF.

CDR3: CASSLAGVNYGYTF. CDR3 bases: TGTGCCAGCAGCTTAGCAGGGGTCAACTATGGCTACACCTTC. The chain uses TRBV5-8 and TRBJ1-2; TRBD1 is a possible D gene (6 bases). V shed 2 bases and J shed 2 bases, with 10 bases lying between them. Germline-derived CDR1 and CDR2 are SGHTS and YDEGEE. The CDR3 consists of 14 residues.

For the CDR3, the DNA is TGTGCCAGTAGTATGGTCCAGGGGGTCTACGAGCAGTACTTC. Translated: CASSMVQGVYEQYF. The V gene is TRBV19, the J gene TRBJ2-7; 7 bases align to TRBD1. The length of the CDR3 is 14 residues. V lost 3 bases, J lost 3 bases, and 5 bases stayed unmatched. The germline V gene encodes CDR1 LNHDA and CDR2 SQIVND (reference sequence).

The chain recombines TRBV28 with TRBJ2-1; TRBD2 agrees at 11 bases. The CDR3 is 16 residues long. Germline CDR1 MDHEN, CDR2 SYDVKM. The ends lost 6 bases at V and 0 bases at J; junction bases unmatched: 4. The CDR3 DNA reads as TGTGCCAGCAGGGGACTAGCGGAGATCTCCTACAATGAGCAGTTCTTC. This translates into CASRGLAEISYNEQFF.

The genes are TRBV2 and TRBJ1-2; possibly TRBD1 for D (6 bases). CDR3 length: 13 residues. Germline loops: CDR1 SNHLY, CDR2 FYNNEI. The germline V and J ends were trimmed by 2 bases and 2 bases, with 6 bases remaining between them. The CDR3 DNA reads as TGTGCCAGCAGTGAACAGGGGAACTATGGCTACACCTTC. Encoded protein: CASSEQGNYGYTF. Filled out from reference TRBV2 and TRBJ1-2, the complete variable domain reads EPEVTQTPSHQVTQMGQEVILRCVPISNHLYFYWYRQILGQKVEFLVSFYNNEISEKSEIFDDQFSVERPDGSNFTLKIRSTKLEDSAMYFCASSEQGNYGYTFGSGTRLTVV.

CDR3: CASSPSGSEETQYF. The CDR3, as DNA: TGTGCCAGCAGCCCTAGCGGGAGCGAAGAGACCCAGTACTTC. The gene calls are TRBV9 and TRBJ2-5, with 10 positions matching TRBD2. Trimming took 4 bases from V and 3 from J; bases not matched to a gene: 3. This CDR3 has 14 residues. CDR1 is SGDLS, CDR2 YYNGEE, per germline. The whole variable domain, remainder taken from reference TRBV9 and TRBJ2-5, is DSGVTQTPKHLITATGQRVTLRCSPRSGDLSVYWYQQSLDQGLQFLIQYYNGEERAKGNILERFSAQQFPDLHSELNLSSLELGDSALYFCASSPSGSEETQYFGPGTRLLVL.

The chain employs TRBV5-1 and TRBJ2-3, with 7 bases fitting TRBD1. The CDR3 contains 16 residues. J was trimmed by 4 bases and V by 0 bases; bases with no gene match: 8. Germline V CDR1 and CDR2: SGHRS, YFSETQ. CDR3 nucleotide sequence: TGCGCCAGCAGCTTGGAGGGCCGACAGGGCTCAGATACGCAGTATTTT. This sequence encodes CASSLEGRQGSDTQYF.

The chain is built from TRBV6-5 and TRBJ1-2, with 9 positions matching TRBD1. The length of the CDR3 is 14 residues. Germline V gene sequence: CDR1 MNHEY, CDR2 SVGAGI. V gave up 6 bases and J gave up 5 bases; unmatched junction bases: 7. CDR3: CASRDPGTGYGYTF. In DNA form, the CDR3 reads TGTGCCAGCAGGGATCCCGGGACAGGGTATGGCTACACCTTC.

This clone came up many times. The identical CDR3 is also encoded by other nucleotide sequences in the sample. The chain couples TRBV19 to TRBJ2-1, with TRBD1 matching over 8 bases. With V trimmed by 5 bases and J by 7 bases, 4 bases remained unmatched. This CDR3 has 13 amino acids. Germline V gene lookup returns CDR1 LNHDA and CDR2 SQIVND (reference sequence). The CDR3 region is CASSPTGGNEQFF. The DNA for the CDR3 is TGTGCCAGTAGTCCAACAGGGGGAAATGAGCAGTTCTTC.

The sample holds one count of this clone. The rearrangement uses TRBV19 and TRBJ2-5; maybe TRBD2 (5 bases). Trimming pared 6 bases from V and 11 bases from J, leaving 13 bases between. There are 11 residues in the CDR3. Per the germline V gene, CDR1 is LNHDA and CDR2 is SQIVND (reference sequence). CDR3 coding DNA: TGTGCCAGTAGCTTCGGTGGCGGGCAGTACTTC. Amino acids: CASSFGGGQYF.

The table lists this clone with a few counts. The CDR3 region is CASSDQGRSNQPQHF. The DNA of the CDR3 is TGTGCCAGCAGTGATCAGGGTCGTAGCAATCAGCCCCAGCATTTT. J is TRBJ1-5 and V is TRBV2; weak D call: TRBD1 (5 bases). CDR3 size: 15 residues. V was shortened by 3 bases and J by 0 bases, with 9 bases between the two germline ends. The germline gives CDR1 SNHLY, CDR2 FYNNEI.

The V and J genes are TRBV7-2 and TRBJ1-5; the D is unclear. The V gene's germline CDR1 is SGHTA and CDR2 FQGNSA. V was shortened by 1 base and J by 1 base, with 5 bases between the two germline ends. The CDR3 runs 14 residues. CDR3 nucleotides: TGTGCCAGCAGCTTAGTACAGAGCAATCAGCCCCAGCATTTT. The encoded protein is CASSLVQSNQPQHF.

The genes are TRBV28 and TRBJ1-4; the D gene is possibly TRBD1 (6 bases). Trimming removed 9 bases from V and 3 bases from J, with 14 bases in between. Germline CDR1 reads MDHEN; CDR2 reads SYDVKM. The CDR3 runs 14 residues. The DNA for the CDR3 is TGTGCCAGTAATCCCGGACAGCCTAATGAAAAACTGTTTTTT. Amino acid sequence: CASNPGQPNEKLFF.

The chain recombines TRBV30 with TRBJ1-4, with TRBD1 matching 7 bases. Germline V CDR1 and CDR2: GTSNPN, SVGIG (reference sequence). Trimming at V came to 0 bases and at J to 1 base, leaving 2 bases not matched to a gene. The CDR3 runs to 15 residues. The CDR3 coding sequence is TGTGCCTGGAGTGTGCAGGGGGAAACTAATGAAAAACTGTTTTTT. It yields the protein CAWSVQGETNEKLFF.